This is a list of T cell receptor beta chains from one sample in a study of siplizumab effects on memory and regulatory T cells. Profiled with immunoSEQ multiplex PCR; TCRdb holds only in-frame clones, not every one. Seen here are tens of thousands of clones, under 98% observed once, and the top ten hold 0.64%. The sequenced sample consisted of naive CD4+ T cells sorted from blood. Receptors originate from a human donor in good health. The CDR3 runs from the conserved cysteine through the conserved F or W. Fields, in order: D gene, CDR3 length, V gene, J gene, CDR3 protein, CDR3 DNA. A D gene is named only where the DNA matches it firmly.

>TRBD1|15|TRBV6-6|TRBJ2-7
CASSAQGDGLYEQYF
TGTGCCAGCAGCGCACAGGGGGATGGACTATACGAGCAGTACTTC
>TRBD2|17|TRBV11-3|TRBJ2-5
CASSSRTSGRVQETQYF
TGTGCCAGCAGCTCCCGGACTAGCGGGAGGGTTCAAGAGACCCAGTACTTC
>-|14|TRBV5-1|TRBJ2-5
CASSLVGQQETQYF
TGCGCCAGCAGCTTGGTAGGGCAGCAAGAGACCCAGTACTTC
>-|15|TRBV4-2|TRBJ1-2
CASSQENRRNYGYTF
TGTGCCAGCAGCCAAGAAAACAGGCGGAACTATGGCTACACCTTC
>TRBD1|19|TRBV5-5|TRBJ2-6
CASSLWRGQAISGANVLTF
TGTGCCAGCAGCTTGTGGAGGGGACAGGCTATCTCTGGGGCCAACGTCCTGACTTTC
>TRBD1|15|TRBV18|TRBJ2-6
CASLQGAIGANVLTF
TGTGCCAGCCTCCAGGGGGCGATTGGGGCCAACGTCCTGACTTTC
>TRBD2|16|TRBV7-6|TRBJ2-1
CASSPLTSGSWNEQFF
TGTGCCAGCAGCCCCCTGACTAGCGGGAGTTGGAATGAGCAGTTCTTC
>TRBD1|13|TRBV19|TRBJ2-7
CASARGSSYEQYF
TGTGCCAGTGCCAGGGGGTCTTCCTACGAGCAGTACTTC
>-|16|TRBV5-1|TRBJ1-2
CASSLDGAFLNYGYTF
TGCGCCAGCAGCTTGGATGGGGCCTTTTTAAACTATGGCTACACCTTC
>TRBD2|16|TRBV7-3|TRBJ2-1
CASRARSGVTYNEQFF
TGTGCCAGCAGGGCGAGGAGCGGGGTCACCTACAATGAGCAGTTCTTC
>-|13|TRBV19|TRBJ1-2
CASSIRQDYGYTF
TGTGCCAGTAGTATCCGACAGGACTATGGCTACACCTTC
>-|14|TRBV5-1|TRBJ1-1
CASSLVEGQTEAFF
TGCGCCAGCAGCTTGGTGGAGGGCCAAACTGAAGCTTTCTTT